Sequencing of this T cell receptor (beta chain) was carried out in a study of a mutant IDH1 vaccine in newly diagnosed glioma. Time point meaning: week 35, safety follow-up. Vaccination used 300 ug of mutant IDH1 20-mer peptide per dose, with topical imiquimod. To note about this clone: The antigen is not known.

This table comes from immunoSEQ multiplex PCR, and its TCRdb copy is limited to in-frame clones, with some not included. The profile shows tens of thousands of clones, 70% to 80% of them singletons. The sequence derives from a man in his forties with glioma. This material consisted of PBMCs, taken from a glioma patient whose treatment included an IDH1 peptide vaccine.

The chain's CDR3 is CSVDRREVGKNIQYF. CDR3 coding DNA: TGCAGCGTTGATCGGAGGGAGGTGGGGAAAAACATTCAGTACTTC. V and J are TRBV29-1 and TRBJ2-4; D perhaps matches TRBD2 (6 bases). From germline, CDR1 is SQVTM and CDR2 ANQGSEA. V lost 3 bases and J 4 bases, leaving 16 bases between the germline ends. The CDR3 runs 15 residues.